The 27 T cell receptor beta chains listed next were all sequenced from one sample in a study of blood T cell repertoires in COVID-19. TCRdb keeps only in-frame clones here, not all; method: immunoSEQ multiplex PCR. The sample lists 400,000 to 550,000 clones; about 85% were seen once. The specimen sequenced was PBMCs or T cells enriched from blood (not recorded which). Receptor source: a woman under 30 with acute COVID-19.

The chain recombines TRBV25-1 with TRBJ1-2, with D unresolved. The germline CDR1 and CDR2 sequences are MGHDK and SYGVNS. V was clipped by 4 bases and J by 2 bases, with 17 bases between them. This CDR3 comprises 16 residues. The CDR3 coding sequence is TGTGCCAGCAGTGCCAGTCTACGCGGCCAAAACTATGGCTACACCTTC. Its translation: CASSASLRGQNYGYTF.

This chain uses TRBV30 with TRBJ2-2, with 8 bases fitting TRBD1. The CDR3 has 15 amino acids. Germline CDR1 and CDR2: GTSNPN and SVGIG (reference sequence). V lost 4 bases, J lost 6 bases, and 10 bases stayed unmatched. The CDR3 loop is CAWTGTGDFAGELFF. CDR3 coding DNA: TGTGCCTGGACCGGGACAGGCGACTTCGCCGGGGAGCTGTTTTTT. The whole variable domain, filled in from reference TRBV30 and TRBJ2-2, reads SQTIHQWPATLVQPVGSPLSLECTVEGTSNPNLYWYRQAAGRGLQLLFYSVGIGQISSEVPQNLSASRPQDRQFILSSKKLLLSDSGFYLCAWTGTGDFAGELFFGEGSRLTVL.

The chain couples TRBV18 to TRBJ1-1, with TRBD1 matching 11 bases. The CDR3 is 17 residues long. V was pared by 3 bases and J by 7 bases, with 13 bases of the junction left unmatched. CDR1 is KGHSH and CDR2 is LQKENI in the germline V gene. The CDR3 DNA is TGTGCCAGCTCACCCCGGACAGGGGGCTTGGAGTGGAATGAAGCTTTCTTT. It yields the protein CASSPRTGGLEWNEAFF. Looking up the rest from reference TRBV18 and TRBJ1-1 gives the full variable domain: NAGVMQNPRHLVRRRGQEARLRCSPMKGHSHVYWYRQLPEEGLKFMVYLQKENIIDESGMPKERFSAEFPKEGPSILRIQQVVRGDSAAYFCASSPRTGGLEWNEAFFGQGTRLTVV.

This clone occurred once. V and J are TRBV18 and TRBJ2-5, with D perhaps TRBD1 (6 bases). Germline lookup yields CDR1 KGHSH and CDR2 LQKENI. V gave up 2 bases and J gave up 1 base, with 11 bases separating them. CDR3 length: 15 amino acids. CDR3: CASSPGGHLQETQYF. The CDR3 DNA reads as TGTGCCAGCTCACCAGGGGGACACCTCCAAGAGACCCAGTACTTC.

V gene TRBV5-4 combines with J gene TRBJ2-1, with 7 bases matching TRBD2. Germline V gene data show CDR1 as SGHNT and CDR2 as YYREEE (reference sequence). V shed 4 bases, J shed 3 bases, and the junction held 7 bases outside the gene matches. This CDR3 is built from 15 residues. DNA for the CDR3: TGTGCCAGCAGCCTGCTAGCGGCGAACTACAATGAGCAGTTCTTC. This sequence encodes CASSLLAANYNEQFF.

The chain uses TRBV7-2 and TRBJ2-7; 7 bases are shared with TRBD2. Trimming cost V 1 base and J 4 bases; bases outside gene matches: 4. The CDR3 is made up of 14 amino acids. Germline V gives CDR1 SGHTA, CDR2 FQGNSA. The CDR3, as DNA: TGTGCCAGCAGCTTAGAGGGACTAAGTTACGAGCAGTACTTC. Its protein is CASSLEGLSYEQYF.

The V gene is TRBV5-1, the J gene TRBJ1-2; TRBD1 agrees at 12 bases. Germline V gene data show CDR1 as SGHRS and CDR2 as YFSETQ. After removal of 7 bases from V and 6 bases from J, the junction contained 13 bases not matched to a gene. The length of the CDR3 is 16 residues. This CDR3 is CASSSGQGAEVDGYTF. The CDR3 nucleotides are TGCGCCAGCTCCTCGGGACAGGGGGCTGAGGTAGATGGCTACACCTTC.

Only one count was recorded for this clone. In nucleotides, the CDR3 is TGTGCCAGCAGTTTACAGCCGGGTAGTACTGAAGCTTTCTTT. This translates into CASSLQPGSTEAFF. V and J are TRBV27 and TRBJ1-1; D uncertain. The CDR3 consists of 14 residues. Per the germline V gene, CDR1 is MNHEY and CDR2 is SMNVEV (reference sequence). The V gene lost 2 bases and the J gene lost 5 bases, with 12 bases spanning the gap.

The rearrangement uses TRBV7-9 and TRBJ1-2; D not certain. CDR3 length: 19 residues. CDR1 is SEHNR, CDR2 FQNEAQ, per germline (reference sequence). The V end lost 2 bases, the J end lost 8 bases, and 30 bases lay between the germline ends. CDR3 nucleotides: TGTGCCAGCAGCTTAACTTTAGGTTTTTCGGCTAACTCGGGATCGGGCTACACCTTC. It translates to CASSLTLGFSANSGSGYTF.

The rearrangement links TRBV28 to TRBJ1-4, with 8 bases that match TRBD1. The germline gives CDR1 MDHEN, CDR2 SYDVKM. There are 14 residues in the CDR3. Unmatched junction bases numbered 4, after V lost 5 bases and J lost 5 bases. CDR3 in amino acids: CASSLNRGNEKLFF. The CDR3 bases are TGTGCCAGCAGTCTAAACAGGGGGAATGAAAAACTGTTTTTT.

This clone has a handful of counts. CDR3 nucleotide sequence: TGCGCCAGCAGCTTGGTGACAGATGAAAAACTGTTTTTT. Its protein product is CASSLVTDEKLFF. The chain links TRBV5-1 to TRBJ1-4; a weak D match, TRBD1 (5 bases). V was trimmed by 0 bases and J by 6 bases, leaving 6 bases between them. The CDR3 has 13 residues. Germline lookup yields CDR1 SGHRS and CDR2 YFSETQ.

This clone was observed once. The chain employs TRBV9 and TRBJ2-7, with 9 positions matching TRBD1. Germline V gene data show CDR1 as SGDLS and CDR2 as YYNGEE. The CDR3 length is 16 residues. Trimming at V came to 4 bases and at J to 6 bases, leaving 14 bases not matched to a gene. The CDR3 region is CASSTNRDRVGGEQYF. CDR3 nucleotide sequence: TGTGCCAGCAGCACTAACCGGGACAGGGTTGGGGGCGAGCAGTACTTC.

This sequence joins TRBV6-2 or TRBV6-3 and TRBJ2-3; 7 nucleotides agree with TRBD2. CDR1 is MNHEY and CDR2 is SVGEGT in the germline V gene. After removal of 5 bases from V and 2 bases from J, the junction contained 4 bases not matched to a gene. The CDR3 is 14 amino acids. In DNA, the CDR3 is TGTGCCAGCAGTAGACTAGCCTCCACAGATACGCAGTATTTT. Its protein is CASSRLASTDTQYF.

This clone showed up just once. CDR3 bases: TGTGCCAGCATGGGGGCTACCTCACCCCTCCACTTT. Translated, it gives CASMGATSPLHF. This chain joins TRBV9 and TRBJ1-6; D may be TRBD1 (6 bases). Germline CDR1 reads SGDLS; CDR2 reads YYNGEE. V lost 6 bases, J lost 10 bases, and 11 bases lay in between. There are 12 residues in the CDR3.

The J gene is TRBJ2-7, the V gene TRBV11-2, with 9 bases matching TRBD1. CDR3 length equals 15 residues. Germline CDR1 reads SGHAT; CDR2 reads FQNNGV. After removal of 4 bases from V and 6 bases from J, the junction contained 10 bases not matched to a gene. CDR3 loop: CASSSTGQGRGEQYF. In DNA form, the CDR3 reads TGTGCCAGCAGCTCCACGGGACAGGGAAGAGGCGAGCAGTACTTC.

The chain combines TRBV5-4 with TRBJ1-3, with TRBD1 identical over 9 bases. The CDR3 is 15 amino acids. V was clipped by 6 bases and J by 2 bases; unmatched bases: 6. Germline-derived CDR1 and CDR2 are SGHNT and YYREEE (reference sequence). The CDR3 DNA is TGTGCCAGCACATTACAGGGGGCGACTGGAAACACCATATATTTT. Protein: CASTLQGATGNTIYF.

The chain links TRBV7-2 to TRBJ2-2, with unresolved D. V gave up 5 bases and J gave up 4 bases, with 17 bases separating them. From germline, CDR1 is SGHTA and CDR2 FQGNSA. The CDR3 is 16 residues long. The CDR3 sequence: CASSPRDGTGTGELFF. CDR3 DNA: TGTGCCAGCAGCCCCCGAGATGGAACGGGCACCGGGGAGCTGTTTTTT.

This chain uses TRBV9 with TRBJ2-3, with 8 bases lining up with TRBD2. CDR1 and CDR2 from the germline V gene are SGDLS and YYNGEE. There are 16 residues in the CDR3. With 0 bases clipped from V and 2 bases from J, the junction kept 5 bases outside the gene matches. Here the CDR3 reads CASSVGVAGFTDTQYF. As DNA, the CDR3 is TGTGCCAGCAGCGTAGGAGTAGCGGGGTTCACAGATACGCAGTATTTT. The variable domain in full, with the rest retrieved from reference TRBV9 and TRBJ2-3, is DSGVTQTPKHLITATGQRVTLRCSPRSGDLSVYWYQQSLDQGLQFLIQYYNGEERAKGNILERFSAQQFPDLHSELNLSSLELGDSALYFCASSVGVAGFTDTQYFGPGTRLTVL.

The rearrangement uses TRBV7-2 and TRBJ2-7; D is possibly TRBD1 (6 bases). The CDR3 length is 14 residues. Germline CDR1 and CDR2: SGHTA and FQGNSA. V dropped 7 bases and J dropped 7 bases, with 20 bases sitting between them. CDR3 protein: CASKYGTQTGEQYF. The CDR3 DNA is TGTGCCAGCAAGTATGGGACACAAACGGGGGAGCAGTACTTC.

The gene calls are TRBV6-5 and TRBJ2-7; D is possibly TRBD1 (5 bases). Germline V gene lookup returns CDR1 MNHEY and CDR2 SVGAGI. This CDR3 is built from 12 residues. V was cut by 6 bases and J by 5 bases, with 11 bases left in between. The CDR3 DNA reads TGTGCCAGCAGCCGGACACTCCACGAGCAGTACTTC. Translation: CASSRTLHEQYF.

CDR3 residues: CASRASGSAYEQYF. Here the CDR3 DNA reads TGTGCCAGCAGGGCCTCCGGGTCCGCCTACGAGCAGTACTTC. The chain couples TRBV2 to TRBJ2-7; no definite D call. The germline V gene has CDR1 SNHLY and CDR2 FYNNEI. This CDR3 is 14 amino acids long. Trimming left V 6 bases short and J 2 bases short, with 14 bases between.

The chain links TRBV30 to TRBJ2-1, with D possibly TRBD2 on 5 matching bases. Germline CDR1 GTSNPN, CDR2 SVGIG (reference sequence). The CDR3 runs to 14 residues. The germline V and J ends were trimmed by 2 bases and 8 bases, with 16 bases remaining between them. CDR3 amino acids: CAWSRESPRDEQFF. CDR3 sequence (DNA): TGTGCCTGGAGTAGGGAGAGTCCTAGGGATGAGCAGTTCTTC.

As DNA, the CDR3 is TGCAGCGCCGCCGTGCGAGGTGGCTACACCTTC. Its protein is CSAAVRGGYTF. The gene calls are TRBV29-1 and TRBJ1-2; D is unclear. Germline V CDR1 and CDR2: SQVTM, ANQGSEA. The CDR3 consists of 11 residues. The ends were cut back, 7 bases at V and 7 bases at J, with 13 bases in the middle.

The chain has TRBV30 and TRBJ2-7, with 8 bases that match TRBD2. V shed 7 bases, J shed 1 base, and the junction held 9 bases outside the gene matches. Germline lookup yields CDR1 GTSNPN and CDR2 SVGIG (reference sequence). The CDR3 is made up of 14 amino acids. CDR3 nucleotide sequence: TGTGCCTACGAACGGGGGGGTAGTTCCTACGAGCAGTACTTC. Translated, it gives CAYERGGSSYEQYF.

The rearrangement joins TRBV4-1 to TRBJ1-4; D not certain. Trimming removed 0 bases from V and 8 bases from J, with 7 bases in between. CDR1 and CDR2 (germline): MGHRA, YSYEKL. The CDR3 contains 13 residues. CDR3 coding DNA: TGCGCCAGCAGCCAAGACGGGAGAGAAAAACTGTTTTTT. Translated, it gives CASSQDGREKLFF.

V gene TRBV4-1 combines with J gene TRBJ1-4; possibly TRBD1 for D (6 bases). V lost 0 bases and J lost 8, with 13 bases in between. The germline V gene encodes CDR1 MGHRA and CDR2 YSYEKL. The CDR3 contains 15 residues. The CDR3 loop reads CASSQDNRDDEKLFF. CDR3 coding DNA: TGCGCCAGCAGCCAAGATAACAGGGACGACGAAAAACTGTTTTTT.

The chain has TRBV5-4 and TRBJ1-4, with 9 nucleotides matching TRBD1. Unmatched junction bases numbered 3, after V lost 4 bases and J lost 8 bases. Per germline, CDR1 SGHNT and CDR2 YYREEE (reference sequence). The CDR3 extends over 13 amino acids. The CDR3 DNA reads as TGTGCCAGCAGCCTGGGACAGGGAGAAAAACTGTTTTTT. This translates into CASSLGQGEKLFF.